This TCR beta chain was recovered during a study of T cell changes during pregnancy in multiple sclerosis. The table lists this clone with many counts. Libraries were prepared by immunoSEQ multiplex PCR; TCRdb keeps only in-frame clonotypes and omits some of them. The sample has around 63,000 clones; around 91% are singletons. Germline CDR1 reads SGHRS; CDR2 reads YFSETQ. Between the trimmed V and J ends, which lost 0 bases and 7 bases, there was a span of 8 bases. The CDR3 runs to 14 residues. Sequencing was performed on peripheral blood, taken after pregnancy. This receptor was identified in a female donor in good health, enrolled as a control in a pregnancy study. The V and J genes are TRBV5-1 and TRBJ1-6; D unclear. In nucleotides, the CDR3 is TGCGCCAGCAGCTTGGTTGGGGAGAATTCACCCCTCCACTTT. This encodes CASSLVGENSPLHF.